This T cell receptor beta chain was identified during a study of CD8+CD57+ T cells in acquired aplastic anemia. Study as a whole: For CD4+ cells, healthy donors had an average of approximately 10 million reads.

Ten or more counts support this clonotype. Its antigen remains unknown. It was genomic DNA that served as the template for profiling TCR beta VDJ and CDR3. TCRdb re-called the reads through MiXCR, storing one row per CDR3 protein. The table includes around 180,000 distinct CDR3 sequences, just under 65% detected once. Study-level points and caveats: Around 30 was the count of CD8+ CDR3 sequences that patients shared with controls.

The specimen sequenced was sorted CD4+, CD8+, or CD8+CD57+ T cells (not recorded which) from PBMCs. The sequence was collected from a human donor in good health.

The CDR3 region has the DNA TGTGCCAGTAGTAGTAGCGGGAGCGCCGGGGAGCTGTTTTTT. It is translated as CASSSSGSAGELFF. V is TRBV19 and J is TRBJ2-2; 9 nucleotides align to TRBD2. The CDR3 has 14 residues. V dropped 4 bases and J dropped 6; count of bases not matched to a gene: 3. Germline V gene lookup returns CDR1 LNHDA and CDR2 SQIVND (reference sequence).